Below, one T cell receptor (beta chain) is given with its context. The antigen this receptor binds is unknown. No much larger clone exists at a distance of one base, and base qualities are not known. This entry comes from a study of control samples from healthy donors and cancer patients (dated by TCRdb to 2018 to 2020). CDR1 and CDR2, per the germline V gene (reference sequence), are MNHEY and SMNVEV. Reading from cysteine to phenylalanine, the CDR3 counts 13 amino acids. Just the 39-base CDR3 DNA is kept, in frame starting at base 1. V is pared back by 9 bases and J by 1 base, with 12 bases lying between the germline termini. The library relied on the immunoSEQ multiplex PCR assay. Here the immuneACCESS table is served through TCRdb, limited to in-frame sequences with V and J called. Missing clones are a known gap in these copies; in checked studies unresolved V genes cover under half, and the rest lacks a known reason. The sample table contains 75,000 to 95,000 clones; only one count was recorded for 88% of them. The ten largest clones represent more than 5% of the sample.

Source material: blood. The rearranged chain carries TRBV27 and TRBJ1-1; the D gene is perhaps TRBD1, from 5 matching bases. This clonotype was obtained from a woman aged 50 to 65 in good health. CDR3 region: CASHLGTNTEAFF. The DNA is TGTGCCAGTCATTTGGGGACGAACACTGAAGCTTTCTTT.